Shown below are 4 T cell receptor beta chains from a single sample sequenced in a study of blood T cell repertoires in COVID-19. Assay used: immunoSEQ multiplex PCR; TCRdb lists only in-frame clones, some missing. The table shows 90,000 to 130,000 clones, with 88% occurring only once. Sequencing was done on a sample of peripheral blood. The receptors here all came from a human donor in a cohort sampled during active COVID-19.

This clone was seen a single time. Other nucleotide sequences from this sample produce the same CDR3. This chain's CDR3 is CASSHGQSSGNTIYF. The CDR3 DNA follows: TGTGCCAGCAGCCATGGGCAGTCCTCTGGAAACACCATATATTTT. The V call is TRBV3-1 (or the pseudogene TRBV3-2), the J call TRBJ1-3; D unresolved. V was shortened by 3 bases and J by 0 bases, with 9 bases between the two germline ends. The germline CDR1 and CDR2 sequences are LGHDT and YNNKEL (reference sequence). This CDR3 has 15 residues.

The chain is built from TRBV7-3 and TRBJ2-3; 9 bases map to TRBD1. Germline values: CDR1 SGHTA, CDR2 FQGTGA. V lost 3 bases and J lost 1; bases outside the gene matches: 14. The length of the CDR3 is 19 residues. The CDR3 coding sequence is TGTGCCAGCAGCTTCCTCCCGGGACAGGGACCAGACGGCACAGATACGCAGTATTTT. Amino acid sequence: CASSFLPGQGPDGTDTQYF.

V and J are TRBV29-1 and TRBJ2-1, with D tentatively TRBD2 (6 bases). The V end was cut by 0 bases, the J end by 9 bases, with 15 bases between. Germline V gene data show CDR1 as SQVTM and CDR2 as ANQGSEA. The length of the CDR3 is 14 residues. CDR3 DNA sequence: TGCAGCGTTGAAGAAGGGGACTGGTGGGGTGAGCAGTTCTTC. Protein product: CSVEEGDWWGEQFF.

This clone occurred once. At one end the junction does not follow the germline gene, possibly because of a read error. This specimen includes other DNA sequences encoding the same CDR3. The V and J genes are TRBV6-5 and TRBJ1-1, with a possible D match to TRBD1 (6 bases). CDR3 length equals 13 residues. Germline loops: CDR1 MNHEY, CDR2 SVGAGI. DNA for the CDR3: TGTGCCAGCAGCCGGACAGAGAACACTGAAGCCTTCTTT. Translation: CASSRTENTEAFF.